This TCR beta chain emerged from a study of cytomegalovirus exposure and HLA in healthy donors (dated by TCRdb to the late 2010s). Regarding the research as a whole: In an earlier analysis of 587 of the donors, around 300 Gb of sequence data and just under 120 million unique TCR beta sequences from roughly 190 million T cells were reported. To predict cytomegalovirus infection status, the study brought together high-throughput TCR immunosequencing, statistical association of individual TCRs with disease status, and machine learning. In an earlier analysis of around 540 of the donors, high-throughput TCR beta sequencing was used to judge whether each TCR beta V gene segment behaved as functional or pseudogenic. In addition to the first cohort of 650 to 750 subjects, a separate validation cohort of approximately 130 different subjects was used. Genome-wide SNP genotypes for about three fifths of the roughly 700 donors were used in a later genetic analysis, which treated that subset as a discovery cohort. Class I and class II HLA loci were covered by the typing at four-digit resolution. Of the roughly 400 genotyped donors, around 81% fell in the genetic ancestry cluster associated with self-reported Caucasian donors. The number of typed donors differed by locus: 629-630 for A, B, C, DRB1 and DQB1; 500 to 550 for DQA1; 606 for DPA1; and about 450 for DPB1. About 320 gigabases of sequencing data and around 87 million unique TCR sequences were included in an early release covering several hundred HLA-typed donors. Several DR-DQ haplotypes were treated as single units for association and clustering because of strong linkage in the cohort. Rather than using new phenotypic data, the later analysis identified candidate immune exposures from TCR beta sequences and from how often those sequences occurred across donors. The T cell repertoires of 666 subjects were profiled by immunosequencing and related to cytomegalovirus serostatus. Every repertoire in the discovery cohort had been generated on one and the same sequencing platform. A later analysis re-analyzed previously published TCR beta repertoires from about 730 donors and added high-resolution HLA genotyping to study TCR occurrence patterns. Donor age, sex, ethnicity and CMV serostatus were compiled together with the repertoire data. Among several hundred genotyped donors of the cohort, an average of around 250,000 unique TCR beta nucleotide sequences was sequenced per donor, of which about 19% were non-productive. The study was designed to test whether signatures of past pathogen exposure could be identified by cataloging public T cell receptors. The investigation overall reported the following: A later analysis found that HLA-associated TCR beta chains were more clonally expanded and had lower generation probabilities than equally common non-associated chains. A few of the identified cytomegalovirus-associated TCR beta chains were confirmed in vitro to be specific for cytomegalovirus antigens. Only TCR beta chains were sequenced in this cohort, and the absence of alpha or paired-chain data limited detectable features. In a later genetic analysis, a missense DCLRE1C variant was associated with V-gene and J-gene trimming of TCR beta chains, and the association was replicated in an independent cohort. Because the 87-base-pair reads could not distinguish some IMGT-functional V segments, including TRBV6-2 and TRBV6-3, those segments were excluded. According to a later analysis, parvovirus B19, influenza, CMV and Epstein-Barr virus appeared linked to several top co-occurrence clusters. The presence/absence analyses assumed that sequencing depth was roughly uniform across donors, and that assumption may not be true. Strong co-occurrence of HLA alleles, especially DR and DQ, made assigning TCR associations to individual alleles difficult. The classifier was reported to diagnose cytomegalovirus status with high specificity and sensitivity in both the original and validation cohorts. For the cohort, immune exposure information was limited to CMV serostatus. A further reported finding was that TCR beta sequences accurately predicted the HLA-A and HLA-B alleles for most subjects in the first cohort. Most TCR sequences were seen in very few donors, while some public TCRs were found in many individuals. HLA typing was unavailable for some donors at each locus, so association tests used only the typed subset. In the study, around 150 TCR beta chains were listed as associated with cytomegalovirus. Over 15 rarely observed V segments, including chromosome 9 orphons, were excluded from the earlier analysis of about 610 of the donors because counts were too low. In an earlier analysis of more than 450 of the donors, most TCR beta V segments were observed in productive rearrangements about 87% or about 30% of the time, broadly matching IMGT annotations. The sequencing pipeline was judged likely to have produced a cluster of highly shared sequence variants as a technical artifact. The authors suggested that the approach could potentially be extended to other disease states and immunological phenotypes. In a later analysis, most CMV-associated TCR beta chains were found to appear HLA-restricted, with HLA associations seemingly driven largely by CMV exposure. In a later analysis, about 17,000 TCR beta sequences were associated with specific HLA alleles at a false discovery rate of 0.05. Correlated functional status among segregating V segments might reflect linkage disequilibrium, but an unknown experimental factor could not be ruled out. Compared with the roughly 720-donor mean, donors in an Asian-associated ancestry cluster had fewer N-insertions in productive TCRs, according to a later genetic analysis. According to a later analysis, TCR association rates differed among HLA loci, with DRB1 alleles showing the most associated TCRs and HLA-C alleles showing the fewest.

The library was produced with the immunoSEQ multiplex PCR assay. The multiplex PCR relied on a mix of 60 forward primers for TCR Vbeta segments and 13 reverse primers for TCR Jbeta segments. Amplification of the CDR3 region of rearranged TCR beta genes was performed with a multiplex PCR assay on genomic DNA. The amplified TCR beta libraries were sequenced on the Illumina HiSeq System as 87-base-pair reads. The original pipeline was this. In a later analysis, 77 million or so unique TCR beta chains were counted across the 650 to 700 repertoires, and some 10 million of these chains were shared by at least two donors. Raw reads were error-corrected and collapsed into unique sequences by a nearest-neighbor algorithm in which closely related sequences were merged to remove PCR and sequencing errors. V, D and J gene segments were assigned by aligning CDR3 sequences to IMGT reference sequences. For a sequence to be retained, a match of at least six nucleotides was required to both a V gene segment and a J gene segment. A rearrangement was called productive if the CDR3 had no stop codons and remained in frame with V and J, and every other rearrangement was called non-productive. CDR3 was defined by IMGT convention, running from the second conserved V-encoded cysteine to the conserved J-encoded phenylalanine. In an earlier analysis of roughly 580 of the donors, sequences lacking an unambiguous match to a single V gene segment were excluded. An earlier analysis of 450 to 650 of the donors called V segments functional above 56.7% productive rearrangements and segregating when the between-donor standard deviation exceeded 5%. A statistical classification framework was built to diagnose cytomegalovirus status from the catalog of TCR beta chain sequences. In a later analysis, V and J genes were assigned by comparing TCR nucleotide sequences against IMGT/GENE-DB human TR gene sequences. In a later analysis, CDR3 sequences and most-parsimonious VDJ recombination scenarios were assigned using the TCRdist pipeline. In a later analysis, each TCR beta chain was defined by its CDR3 amino acid sequence together with its V-gene family, and reads lacking a unique V-gene family were excluded. As a way to deal with suspected cross-contamination and a sequencing artifact, a later analysis dropped 592 nucleotide sequences that were highly shared and had low generation probability. In a later analysis, a clonal expansion index was calculated for each public chain from normalized within-repertoire ranks of inferred template counts. In a later analysis, generation probabilities were computed with a VDJ recombination model fitted to out-of-frame rearrangements, and the resulting probabilities were checked against IGoR. In a later analysis, TCR-TCR, TCR-HLA and TCR-CMV co-occurrence was scored with hypergeometric tests, and a repertoire-size bias correction was applied to TCR pairs. False discovery rates were estimated in a later analysis by permuting HLA or CMV assignments 20 times. In a later analysis, co-occurring TCRs were grouped using DBSCAN, with TCRdist sequence similarity added in when clustering inside HLA-allele-positive subsets. Repertoires with fewer than 30,000 or more than 120,000 public chains, plus five repertoires with anomalous nucleotide sharing, were excluded from co-occurrence clustering. The table comes from immuneACCESS by way of TCRdb, which keeps in-frame sequences with V and J called. Part of the clones is missing from these tables; in studies checked, under half for an unresolved V gene and the rest for unknown reasons. The V and J calls and the clone size are those of that table, but D and trimming were determined from the DNA. The sample's clone listing holds 120,000 to 150,000 clones. The ten largest clones add up to 1.5% to 2% of the sample.

Via the germline V gene, CDR1 is SGHAT and CDR2 FQNNGV. There are 17 amino acids in the CDR3, from cysteine to phenylalanine inclusive. This entry keeps only the CDR3 DNA: 51 bases, framed from base 1. Compared with germline, V lacks 2 bases and J lacks 4 bases; bases without a gene match: 11. The cohort consisted of 600 or so healthy bone marrow donors. At the time of sampling, all cohort members were nominally healthy, though unrecorded immune exposures were likely present. The donor was CMV seronegative and belonged to the group of more than 300 seronegative cohort members. A peripheral blood sample was provided by each donor, and peripheral blood mononuclear cells were used for TCR beta sequencing. Genomic DNA extraction from the blood cell samples was performed with the Qiagen DNeasy Blood Extraction Kit. To note about this clone: Its antigen has not been determined.

The chain is made from TRBV11-2 and TRBJ1-5; 7 of the junction bases match TRBD1. Sequenced: PBMCs. The receptor comes from a woman aged 50 to 60 in good health and CMV-seronegative. The CDR3 protein sequence reads: CASSLPGEGAYNQPQHF. The sequence in DNA is TGTGCCAGCAGCTTACCCGGAGAGGGGGCGTATAATCAGCCCCAGCATTTT.